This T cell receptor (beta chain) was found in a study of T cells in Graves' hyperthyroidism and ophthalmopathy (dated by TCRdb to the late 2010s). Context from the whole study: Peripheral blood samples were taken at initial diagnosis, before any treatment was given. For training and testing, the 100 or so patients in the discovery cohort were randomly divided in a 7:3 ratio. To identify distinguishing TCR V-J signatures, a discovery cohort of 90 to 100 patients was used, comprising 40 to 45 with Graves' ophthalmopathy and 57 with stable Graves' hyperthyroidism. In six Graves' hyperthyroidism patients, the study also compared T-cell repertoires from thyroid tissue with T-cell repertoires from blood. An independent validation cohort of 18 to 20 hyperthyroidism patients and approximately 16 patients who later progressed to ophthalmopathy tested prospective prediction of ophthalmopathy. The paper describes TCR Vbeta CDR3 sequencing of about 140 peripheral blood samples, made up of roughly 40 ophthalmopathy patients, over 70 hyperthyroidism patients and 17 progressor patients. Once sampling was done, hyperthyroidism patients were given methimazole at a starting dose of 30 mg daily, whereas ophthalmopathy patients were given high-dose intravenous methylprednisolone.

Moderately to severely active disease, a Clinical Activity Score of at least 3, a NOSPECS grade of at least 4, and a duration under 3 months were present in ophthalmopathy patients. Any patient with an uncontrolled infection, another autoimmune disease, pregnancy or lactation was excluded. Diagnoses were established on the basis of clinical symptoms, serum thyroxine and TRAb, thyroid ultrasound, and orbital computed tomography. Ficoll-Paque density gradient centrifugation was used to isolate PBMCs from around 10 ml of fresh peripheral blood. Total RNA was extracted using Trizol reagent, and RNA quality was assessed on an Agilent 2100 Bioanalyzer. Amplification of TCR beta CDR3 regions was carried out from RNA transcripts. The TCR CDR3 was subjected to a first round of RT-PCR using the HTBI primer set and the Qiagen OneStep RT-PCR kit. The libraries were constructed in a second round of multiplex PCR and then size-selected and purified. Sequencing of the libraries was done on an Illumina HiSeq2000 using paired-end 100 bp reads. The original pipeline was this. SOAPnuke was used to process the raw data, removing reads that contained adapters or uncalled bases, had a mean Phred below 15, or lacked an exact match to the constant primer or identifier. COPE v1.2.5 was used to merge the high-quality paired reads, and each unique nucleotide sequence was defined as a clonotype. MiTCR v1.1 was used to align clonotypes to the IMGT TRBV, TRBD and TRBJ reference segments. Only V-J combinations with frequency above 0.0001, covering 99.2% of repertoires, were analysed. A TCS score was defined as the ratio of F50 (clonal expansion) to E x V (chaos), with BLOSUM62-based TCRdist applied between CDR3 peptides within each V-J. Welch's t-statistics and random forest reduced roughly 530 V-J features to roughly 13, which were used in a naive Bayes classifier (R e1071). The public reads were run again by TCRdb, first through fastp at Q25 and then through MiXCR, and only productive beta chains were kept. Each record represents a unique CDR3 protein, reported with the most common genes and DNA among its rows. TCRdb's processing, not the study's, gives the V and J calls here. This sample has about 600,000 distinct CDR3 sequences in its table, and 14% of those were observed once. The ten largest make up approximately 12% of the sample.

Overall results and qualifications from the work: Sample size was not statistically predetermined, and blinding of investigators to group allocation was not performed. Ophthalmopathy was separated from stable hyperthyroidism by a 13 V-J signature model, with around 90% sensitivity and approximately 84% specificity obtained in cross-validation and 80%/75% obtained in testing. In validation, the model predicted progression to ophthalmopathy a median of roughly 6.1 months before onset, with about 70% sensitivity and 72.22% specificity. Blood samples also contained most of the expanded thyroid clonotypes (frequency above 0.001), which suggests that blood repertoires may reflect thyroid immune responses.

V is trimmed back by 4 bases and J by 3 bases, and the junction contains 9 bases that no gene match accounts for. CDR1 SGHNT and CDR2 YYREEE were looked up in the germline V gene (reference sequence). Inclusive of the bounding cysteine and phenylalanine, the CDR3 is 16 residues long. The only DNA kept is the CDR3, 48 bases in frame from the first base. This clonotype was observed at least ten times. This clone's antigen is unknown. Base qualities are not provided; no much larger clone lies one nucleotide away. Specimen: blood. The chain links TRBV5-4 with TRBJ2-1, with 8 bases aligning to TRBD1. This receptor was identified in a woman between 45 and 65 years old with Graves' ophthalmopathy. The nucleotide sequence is TGTGCCAGCAGCCCTCCGGTACAGGGGGACTACAATGAGCAGTTCTTC. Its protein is CASSPPVQGDYNEQFF.